This TCR beta chain was identified in a study of a mutant IDH1 vaccine in newly diagnosed glioma. In the study overall: First vaccine doses came 4-6 weeks after radiotherapy alone, or with temozolomide cycles.

This clone occurred once. Its antigen remains unidentified. Profiled with immunoSEQ multiplex PCR; TCRdb holds only in-frame clones, not every one. This table has more than 30,000 clones, over 85% appearing once. Regarding time point: week 47, end of study. Vaccine doses each comprised 300 ug of mutant IDH1 20-mer peptide, with topical imiquimod. This TCR was sampled from a man in his forties or fifties with glioma. The sample was PBMCs, taken from a glioma patient whose treatment included an IDH1 peptide vaccine.

The CDR3 DNA reads TGTGCCAGCAGCTTTCAACTTCCTGTGTCGGGGAACACTGAAGCTTTCTTT. Protein sequence: CASSFQLPVSGNTEAFF. The J gene is TRBJ1-1, the V gene TRBV5-4; D not certain. V shed 2 bases and J shed 1 base, with 18 bases lying between them. Per the germline V gene, CDR1 is SGHNT and CDR2 is YYREEE (reference sequence). This CDR3 has 17 amino acids.